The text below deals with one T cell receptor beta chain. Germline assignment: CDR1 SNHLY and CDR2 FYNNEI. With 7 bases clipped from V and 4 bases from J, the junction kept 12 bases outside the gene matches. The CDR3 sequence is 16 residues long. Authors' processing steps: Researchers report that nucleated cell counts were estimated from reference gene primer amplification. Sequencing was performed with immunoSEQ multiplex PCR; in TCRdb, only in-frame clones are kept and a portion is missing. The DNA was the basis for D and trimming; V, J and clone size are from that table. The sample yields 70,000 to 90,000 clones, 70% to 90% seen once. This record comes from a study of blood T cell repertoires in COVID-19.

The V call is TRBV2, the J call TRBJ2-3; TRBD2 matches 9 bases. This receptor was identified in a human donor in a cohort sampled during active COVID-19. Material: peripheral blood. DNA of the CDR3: TGTGCCAGCAATAGTGGTGCGGGAGGGCCCGCAGATACGCAGTATTTT. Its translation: CASNSGAGGPADTQYF.